This T cell receptor (beta chain) was sequenced during a study of T cell responses to AZD1222 COVID-19 vaccine. Using immunoSEQ multiplex PCR, the repertoire was profiled, and TCRdb retains in-frame clones only, with some absent. The repertoire consists of some 200,000 clones, with just over 90% occurring once and the leading ten covering more than 0.8%. Germline V CDR1 and CDR2: MDHEN, SYDVKM. There are 15 residues in the CDR3. Deletions cut 3 bases from V and 6 bases from J, with 17 bases between. The gene calls are TRBV28 and TRBJ1-2; perhaps TRBD1 as D (6 bases). The sample here was peripheral blood, taken on day 0 of MenACWY control vaccination. This TCR came from an adult in good health. The DNA of the CDR3 is TGTGCCAGCAGTTTGGGGGGGGCAGGGTTCAATGGCTACACCTTC. Translating it yields CASSLGGAGFNGYTF.